This is a list of T cell receptor beta chains from one sample in a study of blood T cell repertoires in COVID-19. Only in-frame clones appear in the TCRdb table, and some are missing; sequencing was by immunoSEQ multiplex PCR. The sample yields a few hundred thousand clones, around 85% seen once. The sequencing sample was made of peripheral blood. All receptors come from a man in his 60s with acute or convalescent COVID-19. The CDR3 runs from the conserved cysteine through the conserved F or W. The order of the fields is V gene, clone size, D gene, J gene, CDR3 DNA, CDR3 protein. A D gene is named only where the DNA matches it firmly. Part of the rows lack a size; the others show once, few, many or a class for expanded clones.

V: TRBV30
size: -
D: -
J: TRBJ2-5
DNA: TGTGCCTACTCACGGAGAATCCAAGAGACCCAGTACTTC
CDR3: CAYSRRIQETQYF

V: TRBV6-5
size: few
D: -
J: TRBJ2-7
DNA: TGTGCCAGCAGTAAACGGCGGGTCTACGAGCAGTACTTC
CDR3: CASSKRRVYEQYF

V: TRBV7-9
size: -
D: -
J: TRBJ2-1
DNA: TGTGCCAGCAGCTTAGCTAAGGGGCAGGGTCCCCATGAGCAGTTCTTC
CDR3: CASSLAKGQGPHEQFF

V: TRBV5-4
size: -
D: -
J: TRBJ1-1
DNA: TGTGCCAGCAGCTTGGGTTCAGGGATGAACACTGAAGCTTTCTTT
CDR3: CASSLGSGMNTEAFF

V: TRBV25-1
size: -
D: -
J: TRBJ1-5
DNA: TGTGCCAGCAGTAGGCTTGGGGAGGGTCAGCCCCAGCATTTT
CDR3: CASSRLGEGQPQHF

V: TRBV7-2
size: -
D: TRBD1
J: TRBJ1-6
DNA: TGTGCCAGCAGCTTAGGGGGGACAGGGACAAATCGGAATTCACCCCTCCACTTT
CDR3: CASSLGGTGTNRNSPLHF

V: TRBV2
size: -
D: -
J: TRBJ1-2
DNA: TGTGCCAGCAGTGAAACGGCCGGAGCTAACTATGGCTACACCTTC
CDR3: CASSETAGANYGYTF

V: TRBV11-2
size: -
D: -
J: TRBJ2-7
DNA: TGTGCCAGCAGCAAGGAACAGGGTTACGAGCAGTACTTC
CDR3: CASSKEQGYEQYF

V: TRBV2
size: once
D: -
J: TRBJ1-1
DNA: TGTGCCAGCATATCGAACACAAACACTGAAGCTTTCTTT
CDR3: CASISNTNTEAFF

V: TRBV11-3
size: -
D: -
J: TRBJ2-1
DNA: TGTGCCAGCACCGCGAGGGGACTCTACAATGAGCAGTTCTTC
CDR3: CASTARGLYNEQFF

V: TRBV4-3
size: -
D: -
J: TRBJ2-1
DNA: TGCGCCAGCAGCCAAGGATTGTCGGGTGAGCAGTTCTTC
CDR3: CASSQGLSGEQFF

V: TRBV4-2
size: -
D: TRBD2
J: TRBJ2-1
DNA: TGTGCCAGCAGCCAAGCGAGTGGTGCGGGAGGGGTTAGTGAGCAGTTCTTC
CDR3: CASSQASGAGGVSEQFF

V: TRBV28
size: -
D: -
J: TRBJ2-3
DNA: TGTGCCAGCAGCCTCAGCACAGATACGCAGTATTTT
CDR3: CASSLSTDTQYF

V: TRBV19
size: -
D: -
J: TRBJ2-7
DNA: TGTGCCAGTAGTATAGCCGTCGGGTACGAGCAGTACTTC
CDR3: CASSIAVGYEQYF

V: TRBV21-1
size: few
D: -
J: TRBJ1-6
DNA: TGTGCCAGCAGCCCACCTCGGACAGGGGAGGCAAATTCACCCCTCCACTTT
CDR3: CASSPPRTGEANSPLHF

V: TRBV3-1/TRBV3-2
size: -
D: TRBD2
J: TRBJ2-3
DNA: TGTGCCAGCAGCCAACTAGCGGTAGATACGCAGTATTTT
CDR3: CASSQLAVDTQYF

V: TRBV27
size: -
D: -
J: TRBJ1-6
DNA: TGTGCCAGCAGTCCGAACATGTATAATTCACCCCTCCACTTT
CDR3: CASSPNMYNSPLHF

V: TRBV24-1
size: -
D: -
J: TRBJ2-7
DNA: TGTGCCACCAGTGGAGGCGGGGACGGTTACGAGCAGTACTTC
CDR3: CATSGGGDGYEQYF

V: TRBV30
size: -
D: -
J: TRBJ2-7
DNA: TGTGCCTGGAGTGTACAGTCGGAACAGTACTTC
CDR3: CAWSVQSEQYF

V: TRBV18
size: -
D: -
J: TRBJ1-5
DNA: TGTGCCAGCTCACCGGACCGAGGGTGGGAGCCCCAGCATTTT
CDR3: CASSPDRGWEPQHF

V: TRBV28
size: once
D: -
J: TRBJ1-2
DNA: TGTGCCAGCAGTCCAACCGACAGACCCGCGAATGGCTACACCTTC
CDR3: CASSPTDRPANGYTF

V: TRBV4-3
size: -
D: -
J: TRBJ1-2
DNA: TGCGCCAGCAGCCAAGAGTTCCGACATCCCGCGGGAGGCTACACCTTC
CDR3: CASSQEFRHPAGGYTF

V: TRBV4-1
size: once
D: -
J: TRBJ2-3
DNA: TGCGCCAGCAGCCAAGGAGACAGGTTCAGGACCGTCACAGATACGCAGTATTTT
CDR3: CASSQGDRFRTVTDTQYF

V: TRBV24-1
size: once
D: -
J: TRBJ2-1
DNA: TGTGCCACCAGTGATTCGCATACTAGCCGAAAGTTCTTC
CDR3: CATSDSHTSRKFF

V: TRBV5-1
size: -
D: -
J: TRBJ2-3
DNA: TGCGCCAGCAGCTTGGCTCCAGCAGGGTCGAGCACAGATACGCAGTATTTT
CDR3: CASSLAPAGSSTDTQYF

V: TRBV7-2
size: -
D: -
J: TRBJ2-2
DNA: TGTGCCAGCAGCCCCCTCGTGCGGGCGGCCGGGGAGCTGTTTTTT
CDR3: CASSPLVRAAGELFF

V: TRBV3-1/TRBV3-2
size: -
D: TRBD2
J: TRBJ2-5
DNA: TGTGCCAGCAGCCAAACGCTAGCGGGAGAGACCCAGTACTTC
CDR3: CASSQTLAGETQYF

V: TRBV7-9
size: -
D: -
J: TRBJ1-5
DNA: TGTGCCAGCAGCCTCTCCCCAGGGCCCCAGCATTTT
CDR3: CASSLSPGPQHF

V: TRBV2
size: -
D: -
J: TRBJ2-6
DNA: TGTGCCAGCAGTGAGACTCATGGGGCCAACGTCCTGACTTTC
CDR3: CASSETHGANVLTF